These 19 T cell receptor beta chains originate from one sample sequenced in a study of neurological immune-mediated disorders. One entry per CDR3 protein results from TCRdb running MiXCR on the 5' RACE reads. Of 25,000 to 40,000 distinct CDR3 sequences listed, roughly 1.6% are singletons. Specimen: PBMCs. Receptors were obtained from a woman in her twenties or thirties with multiple sclerosis.

The table lists this clonotype with many counts. J is TRBJ1-1 and V is TRBV5-1; 7 bases align to TRBD1. V dropped 0 bases and J dropped 3; count of bases not matched to a gene: 5. This CDR3 spans 15 amino acids. From germline, CDR1 is SGHRS and CDR2 YFSETQ. The CDR3 DNA sequence: TGCGCCAGCAGCTTGGGCCCCGGACAGGACACTGAAGCTTTCTTT. Its protein product is CASSLGPGQDTEAFF.

This clonotype has a count of ten or more. The chain links TRBV20-1 to TRBJ2-5, with 9 nucleotides matching TRBD2. CDR1 and CDR2 from the germline V gene are DFQATT and SNEGSKA (reference sequence). The CDR3 has 15 residues. Unmatched junction bases numbered 7, after V lost 0 bases and J lost 5 bases. The CDR3: CSARDVAGGRETQYF. In nucleotides, the CDR3 is TGCAGTGCTAGAGATGTGGCGGGGGGGAGGGAGACCCAGTACTTC.

This clonotype has just a few counts. A read error is possible here, since a much larger clone lies one base away. Given the absence of the conserved phenylalanine or tryptophan at the CDR3 end, a read error is likely. The V call is TRBV20-1, the J call TRBJ2-5; 7 nucleotides match TRBD2. This CDR3 has 15 residues. J lost 4 bases, V lost 6 bases, and 14 bases had no gene match. Germline V gene sequence: CDR1 DFQATT, CDR2 SNEGSKA (reference sequence). CDR3 amino acids: CSAGAQRGAGETQYC. CDR3 nucleotides: TGCAGTGCCGGGGCCCAGCGGGGCGCCGGAGAGACCCAGTACTGC.

This clonotype was detected many times. The CDR3 DNA sequence: TGCGCCAGCAGCTTGGGAGGAAGTGGTGACGAGCAGTACTTC. Translating it yields CASSLGGSGDEQYF. The chain carries TRBV5-1 and TRBJ2-7; D not resolved. Germline CDR1 and CDR2: SGHRS and YFSETQ. The CDR3 extends over 14 amino acids. V lost 0 bases, J lost 5 bases, and 12 bases lay in between.

This clonotype was counted ten times or more. The CDR3 region has the DNA TGCAGTGCTAGTGCAGGGGGCGACACTGAAGCTTTCTTT. Amino acid sequence: CSASAGGDTEAFF. V and J are TRBV20-1 and TRBJ1-1, with 8 nucleotides matching TRBD1. The germline CDR1 and CDR2 sequences are DFQATT and SNEGSKA (reference sequence). There are 13 residues in the CDR3. J lost 3 bases, V lost 3 bases, and 3 bases had no gene match.

This clonotype has at least ten counts. The rearrangement links TRBV10-3 to TRBJ2-3; D remains ambiguous. CDR3 length: 15 amino acids. The V end lost 0 bases, the J end lost 3 bases, and 10 bases lay between the germline ends. From germline, CDR1 is ENHRY and CDR2 SYGVKD. The CDR3 DNA sequence: TGTGCCATCAGTGAGTCGACAACCCTAACAGATACGCAGTATTTT. It translates to CAISESTTLTDTQYF.

This clonotype was picked up a small number of times. The gene calls are TRBV5-1 and TRBJ2-3; no clear D gene. V was cut by 2 bases and J by 2 bases, with 9 bases left in between. Germline loops: CDR1 SGHRS, CDR2 YFSETQ. The CDR3 sequence is 14 residues long. Here the CDR3 DNA reads TGCGCCAGCAGCTTACGCGTAATCACAGATACGCAGTATTTT. This sequence encodes CASSLRVITDTQYF.

The table lists this clonotype with many counts. This rearrangement joins TRBV7-9 to TRBJ2-5; 7 positions match TRBD1. V was clipped by 3 bases and J by 2 bases; unmatched bases: 6. CDR3 length: 15 residues. The germline V gene encodes CDR1 SEHNR and CDR2 FQNEAQ (reference sequence). In nucleotides, the CDR3 is TGTGCCAGCAGCTTGAGAGGGGGCGCGCAAGAGACCCAGTACTTC. The encoded protein is CASSLRGGAQETQYF.

This clonotype was seen at least ten times. The chain employs TRBV2 and TRBJ1-1, with TRBD1 as a possible D gene (5 bases). Trimming stripped 4 bases from V and 4 bases from J, with 13 bases between. The germline gives CDR1 SNHLY, CDR2 FYNNEI. The CDR3 has 14 amino acids. The CDR3 DNA reads as TGTGCCAGCAGTGGGGGGGAGGTAAGCACTGAAGCTTTCTTT. It specifies CASSGGEVSTEAFF.

This clonotype showed up many times. A junction end diverges from the germline sequence, so it may reflect a read error. The chain has TRBV7-2 and TRBJ2-5, with 7 bases aligning to TRBD2. Germline CDR1 SGHTA, CDR2 FQGNSA. This CDR3 has 12 amino acids. For the CDR3, the DNA is TGTGCCAGCAGCTTACGGGGGGAGCTTCATCGCTTC. Translation: CASSLRGELHRF.

This clonotype was recorded many times. The chain recombines TRBV5-1 with TRBJ1-1; 7 nucleotides agree with TRBD1. The CDR3 is 14 residues long. The germline V gene encodes CDR1 SGHRS and CDR2 YFSETQ. J gave up 4 bases and V 3 bases, and 6 bases lay outside the gene matches. The CDR3 loop reads CASSWASGGTEAFF. The CDR3, as DNA: TGCGCCAGCAGCTGGGCGTCAGGGGGCACTGAAGCTTTCTTT.

This clonotype was picked up many times. The genes are TRBV6-6 and TRBJ1-2, with TRBD1 identical over 8 bases. CDR3 length: 15 amino acids. Germline V CDR1 and CDR2: MNHNY, SVGAGI (reference sequence). J lost 3 bases, V lost 5 bases, and 8 bases had no gene match. The CDR3 spells CASSPLGQGHYGYTF. The CDR3 DNA sequence: TGTGCCAGCAGTCCTTTAGGACAGGGACACTATGGCTACACCTTC.

This clonotype was seen ten or more times. CDR3 DNA sequence: TGTGCCAGCAGCCCAGGACCGAACACTGAAGCTTTCTTT. It yields the protein CASSPGPNTEAFF. The rearrangement uses TRBV7-3 and TRBJ1-1; D call uncertain. The V gene's germline CDR1 is SGHTA and CDR2 FQGTGA. V gave up 5 bases and J gave up 1 base, with 8 bases separating them. This CDR3 is 13 amino acids long. The complete variable domain, with remaining parts taken from reference TRBV7-3 and TRBJ1-1, reads GAGVSQTPSNKVTEKGKYVELRCDPISGHTALYWYRQSLGQGPEFLIYFQGTGAADDSGLPNDRFFAVRPEGSVSTLKIQRTERGDSAVYLCASSPGPNTEAFFGQGTRLTVV.

This clonotype was detected many times. J is TRBJ2-2 and V is TRBV12-3 or TRBV12-4; the D gene is possibly TRBD2 (7 bases). Trimming shortened V by 11 bases and J by 2 bases, and 15 bases separated the two germline ends. This CDR3 has 14 residues. The DNA of the CDR3 is TGTGCCTTAAAGGGGGGGAGCAACACCGGGGAGCTGTTTTTT. It translates to CALKGGSNTGELFF.

This clonotype was counted many times. V and J are TRBV4-2 and TRBJ2-7; D is perhaps TRBD1 (6 bases). Trimming shortened V by 5 bases and J by 3 bases, and 20 bases separated the two germline ends. Germline-derived CDR1 and CDR2 are LGHNA and YNFKEQ. The CDR3 loop spans 16 amino acids. The CDR3 reads CASSEVGGSKVYEQYF. CDR3 DNA: TGTGCCAGCAGCGAAGTTGGGGGCTCTAAGGTCTACGAGCAGTACTTC.

The chain employs TRBV12-5 and TRBJ1-6; the match to TRBD1 covers 8 bases. V was clipped by 6 bases and J by 10 bases; unmatched bases: 8. The CDR3 runs 14 residues. The germline V gene has CDR1 LGHNT and CDR2 FRNRAP. The chain's CDR3 is CASGMTGDRSPLHF. The CDR3 nucleotides are TGTGCTAGTGGGATGACAGGGGACCGGTCACCCCTCCACTTT.

In this sample, this clonotype turned up many times. The CDR3 reads CASSATSGGAGNEQFF. Written as DNA, the CDR3 is TGTGCCAGCAGCGCCACTAGCGGGGGGGCGGGGAATGAGCAGTTCTTC. The rearrangement joins TRBV7-3 to TRBJ2-1; 13 nucleotides line up with TRBD2. Germline V gene data show CDR1 as SGHTA and CDR2 as FQGTGA. The CDR3 length is 16 residues. V lost 5 bases, J lost 7 bases, and 8 bases stayed unmatched.

This clonotype was seen at least ten times. This CDR3 reads CASSQDPRRETQYF. CDR3 sequence (DNA): TGTGCCAGCAGCCAAGATCCACGGAGGGAGACCCAGTACTTC. V usage is TRBV14 and J usage is TRBJ2-5; possible D gene TRBD2, 5 bases. Trimming cost V 0 bases and J 5 bases, with 10 bases left between them. This CDR3 comprises 14 residues. From germline, CDR1 is SGHDN and CDR2 FVKESK. Combining the CDR3 with reference TRBV14 and TRBJ2-5 gives the whole variable domain EAGVTQFPSHSVIEKGQTVTLRCDPISGHDNLYWYRRVMGKEIKFLLHFVKESKQDESGMPNNRFLAERTGGTYSTLKVQPAELEDSGVYFCASSQDPRRETQYFGPGTRLLVL.

This clonotype occurred many times. V and J are TRBV5-4 and TRBJ1-2, with TRBD1 matching 8 bases. Unmatched junction bases numbered 7, after V lost 4 bases and J lost 5 bases. This CDR3 has 14 residues. Germline values: CDR1 SGHNT, CDR2 YYREEE (reference sequence). The CDR3 sequence is CASSGGQGGYGYTF. The CDR3 bases are TGTGCCAGCAGCGGCGGACAGGGCGGTTATGGCTACACCTTC.